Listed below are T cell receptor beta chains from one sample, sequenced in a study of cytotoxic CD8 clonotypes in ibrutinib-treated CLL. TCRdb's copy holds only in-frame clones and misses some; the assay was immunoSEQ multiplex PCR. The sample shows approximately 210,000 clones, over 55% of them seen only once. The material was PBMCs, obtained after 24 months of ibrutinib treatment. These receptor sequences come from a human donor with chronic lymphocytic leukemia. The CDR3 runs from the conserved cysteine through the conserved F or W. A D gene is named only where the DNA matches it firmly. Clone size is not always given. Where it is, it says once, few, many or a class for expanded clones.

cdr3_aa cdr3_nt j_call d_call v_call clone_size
CASSLSLNNEQFF TGTGCCAGCAGCTTATCCCTCAACAATGAGCAGTTCTTC TRBJ2-1 . TRBV11-2 .
CAWNLGANEKLFF TGTGCCTGGAATCTCGGGGCTAATGAAAAACTGTTTTTT TRBJ1-4 . TRBV30 .
CASSRQGARQPQHF TGTGCCAGCAGTAGACAGGGGGCGAGGCAGCCCCAGCATTTT TRBJ1-5 TRBD1 TRBV28 .
CASSPSGAYEQYF TGTGCCAGCTCACCCTCGGGGGCCTACGAGCAGTACTTC TRBJ2-7 . TRBV18 .
CASSPYDRVVDQPQHF TGTGCCAGCAGCCCCTACGACAGGGTGGTGGATCAGCCCCAGCATTTT TRBJ1-5 TRBD1 TRBV7-9 few
CASSFLSGNEQFF TGCGCCAGCAGCTTCCTTTCGGGGAATGAGCAGTTCTTC TRBJ2-1 . TRBV5-1 .
CATSGRDSYTGELFF TGTGCCACCAGCGGCCGGGACAGTTACACCGGGGAGCTGTTTTTT TRBJ2-2 TRBD1 TRBV15 .
CASSLVGYGISYGYTF TGTGCCAGCAGCTTAGTGGGGTATGGGATCAGCTATGGCTACACCTTC TRBJ1-2 . TRBV7-2 few
CAWSGGHRDGGQPQHF TGTGCCTGGAGTGGAGGCCACAGGGATGGGGGACAGCCCCAGCATTTT TRBJ1-5 . TRBV30 .
CASSLKAFTGELFF TGTGCCAGCAGCTTAAAGGCCTTCACCGGGGAGCTGTTTTTT TRBJ2-2 . TRBV7-3 .
CASSLQGKGYEQYF TGTGCCAGCAGTTTGCAGGGGAAAGGCTACGAGCAGTACTTC TRBJ2-7 . TRBV28 .
CASSKLAGDTDTQYF TGTGCCAGCAGCAAACTAGCGGGCGACACAGATACGCAGTATTTT TRBJ2-3 TRBD2 TRBV7-9 .
CATSRFSGGTEAFF TGTGCCACCTCGAGGTTCTCGGGGGGTACTGAAGCTTTCTTT TRBJ1-1 . TRBV28 .
CASSISRDRVYEQYF TGTGCCAGTAGTATCTCTCGGGACAGAGTCTACGAGCAGTACTTC TRBJ2-7 TRBD1 TRBV19 .
CASSLPSDYSGNTIYF TGTGCCAGCAGCCTCCCCTCTGATTACTCTGGAAACACCATATATTTT TRBJ1-3 . TRBV28 .
CASSARRTYEQYF TGTGCCAGCAGTGCCCGCAGGACCTACGAGCAGTACTTC TRBJ2-7 . TRBV6-1 .
CASSLGSGRGFDEQFF TGCGCCAGCAGCTTGGGTAGCGGGAGAGGGTTCGATGAGCAGTTCTTC TRBJ2-1 TRBD2 TRBV5-1 .
CASSLEVQEQFF TGTGCCAGCAGCTTAGAAGTTCAGGAGCAGTTCTTC TRBJ2-1 . TRBV13 .
CASSPSLRTSGSSYEQYF TGTGCCAGCTCACCATCTCTACGGACTAGCGGGAGCTCCTACGAGCAGTACTTC TRBJ2-7 TRBD2 TRBV18 .
CASSFLGLEETQYF TGCGCCAGCAGCTTCCTAGGGCTAGAAGAGACCCAGTACTTC TRBJ2-5 . TRBV5-1 .
CASSEGRGFSYEQYF TGTGCCAGCTCTGAGGGACGGGGGTTCTCCTACGAGCAGTACTTC TRBJ2-7 . TRBV27 .
CASSRDSNSNEQFF TGTGCCAGCAGCCGGGACTCCAATTCTAATGAGCAGTTCTTC TRBJ2-1 . TRBV6-5 once
CASSFSGGPYNEQFF TGTGCCAGCAGCTTCTCGGGGGGACCATACAATGAGCAGTTCTTC TRBJ2-1 TRBD2 TRBV7-8 .
CASSQGFNYEQYF TGTGCCAGCAGCCAGGGTTTCAATTACGAGCAGTACTTC TRBJ2-7 . TRBV7-8 .
CASSVGTGVLYEQYF TGTGCCAGCAGCGTAGGGACAGGGGTTCTGTACGAGCAGTACTTC TRBJ2-7 TRBD1 TRBV9 .
CASSYLRVPDTQYF TGTGCCAGCAGTTACTTAAGGGTCCCAGATACGCAGTATTTT TRBJ2-3 . TRBV6-5 few
CASSVGASGIRDNEQFF TGTGCCAGCAGCGTAGGGGCTAGCGGGATCCGTGACAATGAGCAGTTCTTC TRBJ2-1 TRBD2 TRBV9 few
CASSQDRLAGEQFF TGCGCCAGCAGCCAAGATAGGCTAGCAGGTGAGCAGTTCTTC TRBJ2-1 . TRBV4-1 once
CASKVGGFTDTQYF TGTGCCAGCAAAGTTGGAGGATTCACAGATACGCAGTATTTT TRBJ2-3 . TRBV6-5 .
CASSWTAYPYEQYF TGTGCCAGCAGCTGGACGGCTTATCCCTACGAGCAGTACTTC TRBJ2-7 . TRBV7-9 .
CASIPSGVGDTQYF TGTGCCAGTATCCCTAGCGGGGTGGGAGATACGCAGTATTTT TRBJ2-3 TRBD2 TRBV19 .
CASSLAITLFMNTEAFF TGTGCCAGCAGCTTAGCAATCACCCTCTTTATGAACACTGAAGCTTTCTTT TRBJ1-1 . TRBV7-9 .
CASSGTVYGYTF TGTGCCAGCAGTGGGACAGTCTATGGCTACACCTTC TRBJ1-2 . TRBV2 few
CASSIISGGSYEQYF TGTGCCAGTAGTATAATCTCAGGCGGCTCCTACGAGCAGTACTTC TRBJ2-7 . TRBV19 few
CASSLGQGIGNQPQHF TGTGCCAGCAGTTTGGGACAGGGTATCGGCAATCAGCCCCAGCATTTT TRBJ1-5 TRBD1 TRBV27 .
CASSSWTSGSTDTQYF TGTGCCAGCAGTAGCTGGACTAGCGGGAGTACAGATACGCAGTATTTT TRBJ2-3 TRBD2 TRBV27 .
CASSHGITSSTGELFF TGTGCCAGCAGCCACGGTATCACTAGCAGCACCGGGGAGCTGTTTTTT TRBJ2-2 . TRBV4-2 .
CSVAGIPYEQYF TGCAGCGTTGCCGGTATTCCCTACGAGCAGTACTTC TRBJ2-7 . TRBV29-1 .
CASSFGRTGANVLTF TGTGCCAGCAGTTTTGGCAGGACCGGGGCCAACGTCCTGACTTTC TRBJ2-6 . TRBV27 .
CASSFVGGEQYF TGCGCCAGCAGCTTTGTGGGCGGCGAGCAGTACTTC TRBJ2-7 . TRBV5-1 .
CASSLGGTSYEQYF TGTGCCAGCAGTTTAGGAGGGACCTCCTACGAGCAGTACTTC TRBJ2-7 . TRBV28 .
CASRSGTSGSETQYF TGTGCCAGCAGGTCGGGGACTAGCGGGAGTGAGACCCAGTACTTC TRBJ2-5 TRBD2 TRBV7-3 few
CASSFSGTEDEKLFF TGTGCCAGCAGTTTCTCTGGGACAGAGGATGAAAAACTGTTTTTT TRBJ1-4 TRBD1 TRBV27 .
CASSQAVGTGQPQHF TGCGCCAGCAGCCAAGCCGTAGGTACGGGCCAGCCCCAGCATTTT TRBJ1-5 . TRBV4-3 few
CASSLAVSTDTQYF TGTGCCAGCAGCTTAGCTGTTAGCACAGATACGCAGTATTTT TRBJ2-3 . TRBV11-2 .
CASSVGLAGTWTDTQYF TGTGCCAGCAGCGTAGGTCTAGCGGGAACTTGGACAGATACGCAGTATTTT TRBJ2-3 TRBD2 TRBV9 once
CASSTRHLYGYTF TGTGCCAGCAGCACCCGACACCTCTATGGCTACACCTTC TRBJ1-2 . TRBV5-6 .
CASSILGETQYF TGTGCCAGTAGTATCTTGGGAGAGACCCAGTACTTC TRBJ2-5 . TRBV19 once
CAISEGQGGYEQYF TGTGCCATCAGTGAAGGACAGGGGGGATACGAGCAGTACTTC TRBJ2-7 TRBD1 TRBV10-3 .
CAISPDGVATNEKLFF TGTGCCATCAGTCCCGATGGAGTTGCAACTAATGAAAAACTGTTTTTT TRBJ1-4 . TRBV10-3 .
CASRRPAGLAQETQYF TGTGCCAGCAGAAGACCAGCTGGACTAGCCCAAGAGACCCAGTACTTC TRBJ2-5 TRBD2 TRBV28 .
CASSLSAGAGFADTQYF TGCGCCAGCAGCTTATCGGCGGGAGCGGGTTTCGCAGATACGCAGTATTTT TRBJ2-3 TRBD2 TRBV5-1 .
CASSFRGSNTEAFF TGTGCCAGCAGCTTCAGGGGCAGCAACACTGAAGCTTTCTTT TRBJ1-1 . TRBV7-2 .